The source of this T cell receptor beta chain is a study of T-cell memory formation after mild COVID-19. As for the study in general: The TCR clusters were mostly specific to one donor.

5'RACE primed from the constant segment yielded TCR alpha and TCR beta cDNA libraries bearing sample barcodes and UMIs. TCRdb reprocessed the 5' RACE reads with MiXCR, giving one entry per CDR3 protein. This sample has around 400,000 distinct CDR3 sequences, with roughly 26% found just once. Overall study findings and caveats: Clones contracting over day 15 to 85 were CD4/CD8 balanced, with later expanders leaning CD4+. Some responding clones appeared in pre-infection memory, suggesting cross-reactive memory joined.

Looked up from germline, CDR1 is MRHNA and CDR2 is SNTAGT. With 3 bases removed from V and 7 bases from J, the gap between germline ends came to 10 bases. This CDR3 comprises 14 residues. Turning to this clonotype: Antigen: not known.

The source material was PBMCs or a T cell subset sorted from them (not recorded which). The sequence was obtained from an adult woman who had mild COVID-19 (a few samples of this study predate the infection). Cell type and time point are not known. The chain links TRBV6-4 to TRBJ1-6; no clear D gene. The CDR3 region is CASSEWPGNSPLHF. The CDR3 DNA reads TGTGCCAGCAGTGAGTGGCCCGGGAATTCACCCCTCCACTTT.